This T cell receptor beta chain was sequenced in a study of T cell repertoires in cytomegalovirus infection. Study context: Carrying CMV and the relevant HLA type showed in public TCR beta signatures.

TCRdb independently ran MiXCR on the reads; one entry per CDR3 protein. The sample has 140,000 to 150,000 distinct CDR3 sequences; more than 25% are singletons. Germline V lookup: CDR1 SEHNR, CDR2 FQNEAQ (reference sequence). The ends were cut back, 5 bases at V and 5 bases at J, with 12 bases in the middle. The CDR3 contains 13 residues. About this clonotype itself: The antigen is undetermined.

The TCR comes from a human donor in good health (CMV status not recorded). Some clones in this sample may be carry-over from other donors' samples. The source was CD8+ T cells from cultured PBMCs, collected from culture after CMV antigen stimulation. J is TRBJ1-1 and V is TRBV7-9, with D unclear. Written as DNA, the CDR3 is TGTGCCAGCAGCCCACGGGGTGGGACTGAAGCTTTCTTT. Translating gives CASSPRGGTEAFF.